This T cell receptor beta chain was identified during a study of metastatic and nonmetastatic thyroid tumors. CDR3 length equals 19 residues. Trimming removed 4 bases from V and 1 base from J, with 20 bases in between. CDR1 MNHEY and CDR2 SMNVEV come from the germline V gene (reference sequence). This clone was observed many times. Its cognate antigen is unknown. TCRdb re-called clones via MiXCR from the PCR reads. Of 25,000 to 35,000 clones listed, 20% to 25% were seen once; the top ten hold around two fifths. Whole-study results and caveats: Patients with malignant thyroid tumors reportedly had significantly higher TCR beta diversity than those with benign nodules, in blood and tumor.

Each patient went into thyroid surgery without having received any treatment. The receptor comes from a female donor with papillary thyroid cancer or a benign thyroid nodule (not recorded which). Some clones in this sample may be carry-over from other donors' samples. Sequencing used blood. The chain uses TRBV27 and TRBJ1-6; tentative D call: TRBD1 (6 bases). The CDR3 here is CASSSKDSPRLSYNSPLHF. In DNA, the CDR3 is TGTGCCAGCAGTTCGAAGGACAGTCCCCGGTTATCCTATAATTCACCCCTCCACTTT.